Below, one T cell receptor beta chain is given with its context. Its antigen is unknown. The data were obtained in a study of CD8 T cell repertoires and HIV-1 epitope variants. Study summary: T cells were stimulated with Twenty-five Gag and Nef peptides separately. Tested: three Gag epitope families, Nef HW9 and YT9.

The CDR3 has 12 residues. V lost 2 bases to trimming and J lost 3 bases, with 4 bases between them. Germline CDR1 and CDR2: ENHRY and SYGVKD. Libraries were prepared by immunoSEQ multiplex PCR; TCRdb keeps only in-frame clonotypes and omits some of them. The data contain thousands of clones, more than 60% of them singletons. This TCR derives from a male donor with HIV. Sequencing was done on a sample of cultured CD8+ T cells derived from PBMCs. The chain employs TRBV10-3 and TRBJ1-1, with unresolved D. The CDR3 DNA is TGTGCCATCAGTGAGGGTTACACTGAAGCTTTCTTT. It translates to CAISEGYTEAFF.